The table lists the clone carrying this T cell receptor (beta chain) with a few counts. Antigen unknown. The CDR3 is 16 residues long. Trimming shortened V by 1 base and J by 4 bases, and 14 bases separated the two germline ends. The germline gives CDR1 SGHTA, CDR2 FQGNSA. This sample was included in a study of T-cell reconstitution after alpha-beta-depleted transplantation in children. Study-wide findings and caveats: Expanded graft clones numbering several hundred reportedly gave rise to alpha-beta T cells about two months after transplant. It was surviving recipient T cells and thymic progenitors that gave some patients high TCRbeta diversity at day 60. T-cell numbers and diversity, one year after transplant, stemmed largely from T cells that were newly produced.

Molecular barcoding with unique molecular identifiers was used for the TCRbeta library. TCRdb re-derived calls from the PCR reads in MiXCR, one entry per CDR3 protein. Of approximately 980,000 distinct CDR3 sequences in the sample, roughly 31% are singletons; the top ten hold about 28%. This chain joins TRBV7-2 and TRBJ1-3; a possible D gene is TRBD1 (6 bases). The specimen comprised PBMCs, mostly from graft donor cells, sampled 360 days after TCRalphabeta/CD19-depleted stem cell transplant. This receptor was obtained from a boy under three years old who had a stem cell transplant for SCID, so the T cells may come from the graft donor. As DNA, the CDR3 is TGTGCCAGCAGCTTAGACGGGGGGCTGAGGGGAAACACCATATATTTT. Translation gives CASSLDGGLRGNTIYF. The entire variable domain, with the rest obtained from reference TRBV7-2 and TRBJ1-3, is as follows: GAGVSQSPSNKVTEKGKDVELRCDPISGHTALYWYRQSLGQGLEFLIYFQGNSAPDKSGLPSDRFSAERTGGSVSTLTIQRTQQEDSAVYLCASSLDGGLRGNTIYFGEGSWLTVV.